This T cell receptor (beta chain) was identified during a study of tumor-infiltrating lymphocytes in primary liver carcinoma. This clonotype was recorded a few times. Germline DNA was extracted too, while blood RNA derived from unsorted whole blood. Researchers reported drawing around 3.6 milliliters of peripheral blood before surgery. A constant-region primer served to make TCR beta cDNA from about 500 ng total RNA. A slightly modified ARM-PCR protocol with three nested multiplex PCR rounds produced these TCR beta libraries. Rounds one and two of PCR, each of roughly 10 cycles, were primed with TRBV1-TRBV30 forward primers and a C-beta reverse primer. TCRdb processed the multiplex PCR reads anew with MiXCR; each CDR3 protein has one entry. Among hundreds of thousands of distinct CDR3 sequences listed, nearly 60% were seen once. The CDR3 runs 16 residues. The V and J ends lost 0 bases and 1 base, in that order; junction bases with no gene match: 6. Germline-derived CDR1 and CDR2 are SEHNR and FQNEAQ (reference sequence).

The sequencing sample was made of peripheral blood. The chain links TRBV7-9 to TRBJ2-7; TRBD1 matches 7 bases. This sequence originates from a woman under 40 with primary liver carcinoma and hepatitis B virus infection. This CDR3 is CASSLALGTASYEQYF. In DNA, the CDR3 is TGTGCCAGCAGCTTAGCGCTAGGGACAGCATCCTACGAGCAGTACTTC.